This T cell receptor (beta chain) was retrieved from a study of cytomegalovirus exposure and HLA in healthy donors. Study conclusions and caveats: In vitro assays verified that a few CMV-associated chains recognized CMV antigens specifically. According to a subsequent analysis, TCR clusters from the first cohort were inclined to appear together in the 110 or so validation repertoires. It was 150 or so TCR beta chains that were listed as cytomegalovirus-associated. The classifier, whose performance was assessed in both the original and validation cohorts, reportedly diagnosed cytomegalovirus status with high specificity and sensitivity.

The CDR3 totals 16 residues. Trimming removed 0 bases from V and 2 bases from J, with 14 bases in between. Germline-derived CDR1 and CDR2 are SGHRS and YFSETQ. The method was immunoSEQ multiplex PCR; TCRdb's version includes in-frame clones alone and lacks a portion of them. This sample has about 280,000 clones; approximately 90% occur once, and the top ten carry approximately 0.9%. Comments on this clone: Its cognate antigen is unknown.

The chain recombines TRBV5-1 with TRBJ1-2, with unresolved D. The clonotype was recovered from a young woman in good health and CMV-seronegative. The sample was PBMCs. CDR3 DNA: TGCGCCAGCAGCTTGGTCGAGACGAGGGAAAACTATGGCTACACCTTC. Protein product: CASSLVETRENYGYTF.